The clone carrying this T cell receptor (beta chain) was picked up many times. Its target is not known. The data were obtained in a study of human T cells and chemical hapten exposure. General study results and limits: TCRs at high frequency, those above 1 in 1000, did not change with DPC sensitization.

This CDR3 spans 13 amino acids. Trimming cost V 5 bases and J 6 bases, with 13 bases left between them. Germline CDR1 is MNHEY and CDR2 is SVGAGI. Indicated time point: patch test 2, 6 weeks after DPC sensitization. Documented treatment: therapeutic diphenylcyclopropenone sensitization with weekly scalp DPC. Via MiXCR, TCRdb re-called the RACE reads, giving one row per CDR3 protein. The sample yields around 360,000 distinct CDR3 sequences, just under 6.5% seen once. The clonotype was recovered from a young woman with alopecia areata. Some clones in this sample may be carry-over from other donors' samples. Sequenced here: whole blood, sampled in connection with sensitization to the hapten diphenylcyclopropenone (DPC). The gene calls are TRBV6-5 and TRBJ1-2, with D perhaps TRBD1 (5 bases). The CDR3 spells CASSRGSTHGYTF. Here the CDR3 DNA reads TGTGCCAGCAGTCGGGGCTCCACCCATGGCTACACCTTC.